This paragraph covers one T cell receptor beta chain sequence. What it recognizes is unknown. These data originate in a study of T cell responses to AZD1222 COVID-19 vaccine. The CDR3 runs 16 residues. From germline, CDR1 is MGHDK and CDR2 SYGVNS. Unmatched junction bases numbered 12, after V lost 4 bases and J lost 4 bases. Overall study results and limits: Spike-specific TCR breadth and depth both grew after two AZD1222 doses.

Sequenced by immunoSEQ multiplex PCR; TCRdb stores in-frame clones only, minus some. The table lists 130,000 to 150,000 clones, approximately 90% of them singletons, with 1.6% in the top ten. Sample: peripheral blood, taken on day 0 of AZD1222 vaccination. This sequence originates from an adult in good health. V and J are TRBV25-1 and TRBJ2-7; 8 bases are shared with TRBD1. The chain's CDR3 is CASSGSTGGRAYEQYF. In DNA, the CDR3 is TGTGCCAGCAGTGGATCTACAGGGGGAAGAGCTTACGAGCAGTACTTC.